The next 27 T cell receptor beta chains were all read from a single sample in a study of a mutant IDH1 vaccine in newly diagnosed glioma. Antigens of these TCRs are unknown. The time point was: week 11, during vaccination. Vaccine doses each comprised 300 ug of mutant IDH1 20-mer peptide, with topical imiquimod. Clones were read by immunoSEQ multiplex PCR, and TCRdb kept only the in-frame ones, dropping some. The sample lists approximately 110,000 clones; 85% to 90% were seen once. Material: PBMCs, obtained from a glioma patient whose treatment included an IDH1 peptide vaccine. These receptors all stem from a woman in her forties or fifties with glioma.

This clone was detected only once. The chain is built from TRBV7-3 and TRBJ1-1; no firm D call. Germline V gives CDR1 SGHTA, CDR2 FQGTGA. V shed 0 bases and J shed 2 bases, with 4 bases lying between them. The CDR3 loop spans 13 amino acids. CDR3 DNA: TGTGCCAGCAGCTTAACTCCTAACACTGAAGCTTTCTTT. Translating gives CASSLTPNTEAFF.

This chain links TRBV5-6 with TRBJ2-7; D may be TRBD2 (6 bases). Germline CDR1 SGHDT, CDR2 YYEEEE. This CDR3 spans 14 amino acids. Trimming removed 1 base at V and 4 bases at J, with 12 bases between. CDR3 residues: CASSLMWRAYEQYF. The CDR3 DNA reads TGTGCCAGCAGCTTGATGTGGAGGGCTTACGAGCAGTACTTC.

The V and J genes are TRBV5-1 and TRBJ2-3; D gene ambiguous. The CDR3 is 15 residues long. The germline V gene has CDR1 SGHRS and CDR2 YFSETQ. V was trimmed by 2 bases and J by 6 bases, leaving 16 bases between them. The CDR3 reads CASSFGPPMGDTQYF. CDR3 DNA: TGCGCCAGCAGCTTCGGGCCTCCGATGGGTGATACGCAGTATTTT.

The CDR3 DNA reads TGTGCCAGCAGCTTAGAGGCGTTTGCCTACGAGCAGTACTTC. As protein: CASSLEAFAYEQYF. The V call is TRBV7-8, the J call TRBJ2-7; the D is unclear. Germline V lookup: CDR1 SGHVS, CDR2 FQNEAQ. Trimming removed 1 base from V and 2 bases from J, with 9 bases in between. This CDR3 has 14 amino acids.

The chain recombines TRBV10-3 with TRBJ2-1; no clear D. Germline V gene sequence: CDR1 ENHRY, CDR2 SYGVKD. The CDR3 is made up of 11 amino acids. V lost 5 bases and J lost 8, with 7 bases in between. CDR3 loop: CAISSLDEQFF. CDR3 sequence (DNA): TGTGCCATCAGTTCTTTAGATGAGCAGTTCTTC.

This chain links TRBV30 with TRBJ1-2; D call uncertain. The germline gives CDR1 GTSNPN, CDR2 SVGIG (reference sequence). V gave up 4 bases and J gave up 8 bases, with 14 bases separating them. CDR3 size: 12 residues. This CDR3 reads CAWTQDSPGYTF. CDR3 bases: TGTGCCTGGACTCAGGACTCTCCGGGCTACACCTTC. The whole variable domain, filled in from reference TRBV30 and TRBJ1-2, reads SQTIHQWPATLVQPVGSPLSLECTVEGTSNPNLYWYRQAAGRGLQLLFYSVGIGQISSEVPQNLSASRPQDRQFILSSKKLLLSDSGFYLCAWTQDSPGYTFGSGTRLTVV.

This clone was counted between two and nine times. The genes are TRBV11-2 and TRBJ2-7; a weak D match, TRBD2 (6 bases). The ends were cut back, 0 bases at V and 7 bases at J, with 19 bases in the middle. The CDR3 has 16 residues. Germline-derived CDR1 and CDR2 are SGHAT and FQNNGV. CDR3 sequence reads: CASSLDGSGVRYEQYF. The CDR3 nucleotides read TGTGCCAGCAGCTTAGATGGGTCGGGAGTGCGTTATGAGCAGTACTTC.

The chain employs TRBV14 and TRBJ2-2; D is unclear. Trimming stripped 1 base from V and 2 bases from J, with 11 bases between. The CDR3 extends over 16 amino acids. CDR1 is SGHDN, CDR2 FVKESK, per germline. The CDR3 reads CASSQVPGFNTGELFF. CDR3 nucleotide sequence: TGTGCCAGCAGCCAAGTTCCAGGTTTCAACACCGGGGAGCTGTTTTTT.

The CDR3 DNA follows: TGTGCCAGCAGCTCCGGGACTAGGGACGGCGGGGAGCTGTTTTTT. Its translation is CASSSGTRDGGELFF. The V and J genes are TRBV7-9 and TRBJ2-2; 8 nucleotides align to TRBD2. This CDR3 spans 15 amino acids. The J segment lost 7 bases and the V segment lost 4 bases, leaving 8 bases of the junction unmatched. The V gene's germline CDR1 is SEHNR and CDR2 FQNEAQ (reference sequence).

Regarding this clone: In the same sample, other DNA sequences code for this CDR3. The chain's CDR3 is CASSPPGTDTQYF. CDR3 DNA sequence: TGTGCCAGCTCACCACCGGGCACAGATACGCAGTATTTT. V and J are TRBV18 and TRBJ2-3; D remains ambiguous. The CDR3 contains 13 residues. Trimming pared 0 bases from V and 1 base from J, leaving 2 bases between. CDR1 and CDR2 (germline): KGHSH, LQKENI.

The chain joins TRBV19 to TRBJ1-5; D perhaps matches TRBD1 (5 bases). Germline-derived CDR1 and CDR2 are LNHDA and SQIVND (reference sequence). The V and J ends lost 4 bases and 1 base respectively, with 14 bases between them. The CDR3 loop spans 16 amino acids. The CDR3 DNA reads TGTGCCAGTAGTAAGCGTGGAGGGGACAGCAATCAGCCCCAGCATTTT. This translates into CASSKRGGDSNQPQHF.

CDR3 DNA sequence: TGTGCCAGTAGCCCTCCAGGGATCTCTGGAAACACCATATATTTT. It codes for CASSPPGISGNTIYF. The chain couples TRBV19 to TRBJ1-3, with D tentatively TRBD1 (5 bases). Germline V gene lookup returns CDR1 LNHDA and CDR2 SQIVND (reference sequence). The CDR3 is 15 residues long. V was trimmed by 6 bases and J by 0 bases, leaving 12 bases between them.

The chain combines TRBV20-1 with TRBJ2-5; D not certain. CDR3 length equals 10 residues. The V gene's germline CDR1 is DFQATT and CDR2 SNEGSKA (reference sequence). Trimming left V 6 bases short and J 1 base short, with 3 bases between. The chain's CDR3 is CSASQETQYF. The CDR3 nucleotides are TGCAGTGCGTCCCAAGAGACCCAGTACTTC.

The chain recombines TRBV6-1 with TRBJ2-3; D is ambiguous. Germline V gene data show CDR1 as MNHNS and CDR2 as SASEGT. This CDR3 comprises 16 residues. The V gene lost 2 bases and the J gene lost 0 bases, with 12 bases spanning the gap. Here the CDR3 reads CASSELKAPSTDTQYF. The CDR3 DNA is TGTGCCAGCAGTGAATTAAAGGCCCCTAGCACAGATACGCAGTATTTT.

J is TRBJ2-4 and V is TRBV6-5, with 8 bases lining up with TRBD1. CDR3 length equals 15 residues. Germline values: CDR1 MNHEY, CDR2 SVGAGI. Germline trimming cut 5 bases from V and 3 bases from J; bases unmatched to any gene: 6. The CDR3 reads CASSPDRVVKNIQYF. The CDR3 nucleotides are TGTGCCAGCAGTCCGGACAGGGTAGTCAAAAACATTCAGTACTTC.

This chain uses TRBV19 with TRBJ2-6, with 7 nucleotides matching TRBD1. CDR1 and CDR2 (germline): LNHDA, SQIVND (reference sequence). The V and J ends lost 9 bases and 0 bases, in that order; junction bases with no gene match: 2. The CDR3 has 14 amino acids. The CDR3 nucleotides are TGTGCCAGCAGACAGGGCTCTGGGGCCAACGTCCTGACTTTC. It encodes CASRQGSGANVLTF.

This chain joins TRBV30 and TRBJ1-3; no clear D. This CDR3 has 12 residues. Germline values: CDR1 GTSNPN, CDR2 SVGIG (reference sequence). Trimming removed 5 bases from V and 0 bases from J, with 5 bases in between. The chain's CDR3 is CAWSGSGNTIYF. As DNA, the CDR3 is TGTGCCTGGTCCGGCTCTGGAAACACCATATATTTT.

The chain recombines TRBV2 with TRBJ1-6, with D unclear. Per the germline V gene, CDR1 is SNHLY and CDR2 is FYNNEI. Trimming stripped 1 base from V and 5 bases from J, with 15 bases between. The CDR3 runs to 17 residues. For the CDR3, the DNA is TGTGCCAGCAGTGAAGTGGTCAGGAGCGCCCATAATTCACCCCTCCACTTT. Translation: CASSEVVRSAHNSPLHF.

V and J are TRBV5-5 and TRBJ2-1; 14 nucleotides line up with TRBD2. V lost 5 bases to trimming and J lost 0 bases; unmatched junction nucleotides: 7. The CDR3 runs to 18 residues. The germline V gene has CDR1 SGHKS and CDR2 YYEKEE (reference sequence). The CDR3 DNA follows: TGTGCCAGCAGACAGATAGGGACTAGCGGGAGCTCCTACAATGAGCAGTTCTTC. It codes for CASRQIGTSGSSYNEQFF.

The V gene is TRBV10-3, the J gene TRBJ1-2, with D possibly TRBD1 on 5 matching bases. Trimming left V 3 bases short and J 7 bases short, with 6 bases between. CDR3 length: 11 residues. Germline-derived CDR1 and CDR2 are ENHRY and SYGVKD. The CDR3 coding sequence is TGTGCCATCAGTGACCAGGGTGGCTACACCTTC. Protein product: CAISDQGGYTF.

This clone was counted once. A read error may account for a junction end that differs from germline. This chain connects TRBV5-1 to TRBJ2-7; tentatively, D is TRBD2 (5 bases). The CDR3 extends over 10 amino acids. The germline V gene encodes CDR1 SGHRS and CDR2 YFSETQ. CDR3 DNA: TGCGCCAGCGGAGACCGGACTCCAGTCTTC. Translating gives CASGDRTPVF.

This chain connects TRBV7-2 to TRBJ2-2; 7 bases are a match to TRBD1. J gave up 3 bases and V 5 bases, and 3 bases lay outside the gene matches. The CDR3 extends over 14 amino acids. Germline loops: CDR1 SGHTA, CDR2 FQGNSA. The CDR3 sequence: CASSPQGYTGELFF. In DNA, the CDR3 is TGTGCCAGCAGCCCACAGGGGTACACCGGGGAGCTGTTTTTT.

J is TRBJ2-1 and V is TRBV6-6; possibly TRBD2 for D (5 bases). This CDR3 spans 12 amino acids. Trimming took 7 bases from V and 5 from J, leaving 9 bases between them. CDR1 and CDR2 (germline): MNHNY, SVGAGI (reference sequence). This CDR3 is CASKWGDNEQFF. CDR3 bases: TGTGCCAGCAAGTGGGGAGACAATGAGCAGTTCTTC.

The rearrangement uses TRBV29-1 and TRBJ2-7; 8 nucleotides agree with TRBD2. CDR3 size: 13 residues. Germline V lookup: CDR1 SQVTM, CDR2 ANQGSEA. Trimming removed 7 bases from V and 3 bases from J; junction bases left unmatched: 8. CDR3 coding DNA: TGCAGCGCCCTGGCTAGCGGGTTCTACGAGCAGTACTTC. Amino acid sequence: CSALASGFYEQYF.

The chain uses TRBV7-8 and TRBJ2-7; 9 bases agree with TRBD1. The junction had 8 bases not matched to a gene; V was cut back by 4 bases and J by 4 bases. The CDR3 sequence is 15 residues long. Germline V gene lookup returns CDR1 SGHVS and CDR2 FQNEAQ. The CDR3 spells CASSYTPGQGYEQYF. The DNA of the CDR3 is TGTGCCAGCAGCTACACTCCGGGACAGGGTTACGAGCAGTACTTC.

The chain employs TRBV4-2 and TRBJ1-1, with 7 bases lining up with TRBD1. The germline V gene has CDR1 LGHNA and CDR2 YNFKEQ. CDR3 length: 15 residues. Trimming at V came to 4 bases and at J to 4 bases, leaving 9 bases not matched to a gene. The CDR3 reads CASSLVDREVTEAFF. CDR3 in DNA: TGTGCCAGCAGCCTGGTCGACAGGGAAGTCACTGAAGCTTTCTTT.

The V and J genes are TRBV19 and TRBJ2-5, with TRBD2 identical over 7 bases. Losses at the gene ends were 6 bases for V and 5 bases for J; bases not matched to a gene: 6. The germline CDR1 and CDR2 sequences are LNHDA and SQIVND (reference sequence). The CDR3 loop spans 13 amino acids. In DNA form, the CDR3 reads TGTGCCAGTAGCCTAAACGGGGGGGAGACCCAGTACTTC. As protein: CASSLNGGETQYF.